This entry lists 26 T cell receptor beta chains sequenced from one sample in a study of shared clonotypes between healthy human individuals. Assay used: immunoSEQ multiplex PCR; TCRdb lists only in-frame clones, some missing. This table has nearly 1,000,000 clones, 76% appearing once. Sequencing input: memory CD4+ T cells sorted from blood. Subset specified: CD45RA-negative fraction. The receptors derive from a man younger than 30 in good health.

Comments on this clone: A read error may account for a junction end that differs from germline. The rearrangement uses TRBV7-7 and TRBJ2-5; D perhaps matches TRBD2 (6 bases). Per the germline V gene, CDR1 is SSHAT and CDR2 is FNYEAQ (reference sequence). The CDR3 is made up of 13 amino acids. In DNA form, the CDR3 reads TGTGCTAGCAGCCGACTAGTACAAGAGACCCAGTACTTC. Translation: CASSRLVQETQYF.

The chain recombines TRBV7-9 with TRBJ2-3; no firm D call. The CDR3 extends over 14 amino acids. Germline V CDR1 and CDR2: SEHNR, FQNEAQ (reference sequence). The V end was cut by 2 bases, the J end by 4 bases, with 10 bases between. The CDR3 DNA is TGTGCCAGCAGCTTAATGCCGGGTGCAGATACGCAGTATTTT. Its translation is CASSLMPGADTQYF. Filled out from reference TRBV7-9 and TRBJ2-3, the complete variable domain reads DTGVSQNPRHKITKRGQNVTFRCDPISEHNRLYWYRQTLGQGPEFLTYFQNEAQLEKSRLLSDRFSAERPKGSFSTLEIQRTEQGDSAMYLCASSLMPGADTQYFGPGTRLTVL.

This clone was seen only once. The rearrangement uses TRBV5-1 and TRBJ1-2; tentatively, D is TRBD1 (5 bases). This CDR3 is built from 15 residues. The V gene's germline CDR1 is SGHRS and CDR2 YFSETQ. The V end was cut by 3 bases, the J end by 0 bases, with 12 bases between. CDR3 DNA sequence: TGCGCCAGCAGCTCCTCAGCGGGGGCTAACTATGGCTACACCTTC. Protein: CASSSSAGANYGYTF. The full variable domain, completed using reference TRBV5-1 and TRBJ1-2, is KAGVTQTPRYLIKTRGQQVTLSCSPISGHRSVSWYQQTPGQGLQFLFEYFSETQRNKGNFPGRFSGRQFSNSRSEMNVSTLELGDSALYLCASSSSAGANYGYTFGSGTRLTVV.

As concerns this clone: A junction boundary mismatches the germline segment, possibly from a read error. The rearrangement joins TRBV7-7 to TRBJ2-1; no clear D. This CDR3 contains 14 residues. Germline V gene lookup returns CDR1 SSHAT and CDR2 FNYEAQ (reference sequence). CDR3 residues: CASSLGGIYNEQFF. CDR3 coding DNA: TGTGCTAGCAGCTTAGGTGGGATCTACAATGAGCAGTTCTTC.

V usage is TRBV6-1 and J usage is TRBJ1-2; 9 bases align to TRBD1. V lost 1 base to trimming and J lost 8 bases; unmatched junction nucleotides: 5. This CDR3 is built from 14 residues. Per germline, CDR1 MNHNS and CDR2 SASEGT. This CDR3 reads CASSEGDRVKGYTF. The CDR3 DNA is TGTGCCAGCAGTGAAGGGGACAGGGTAAAAGGCTACACCTTC.

The chain recombines TRBV7-2 with TRBJ2-3; 7 nucleotides match TRBD1. In germline, CDR1 is SGHTA, CDR2 FQGNSA. The V and J ends lost 4 bases and 0 bases, in that order; junction bases with no gene match: 4. This CDR3 contains 15 residues. CDR3 region: CASSSGQFSTDTQYF. CDR3 DNA: TGTGCCAGCAGCTCGGGACAGTTTAGCACAGATACGCAGTATTTT.

This chain links TRBV4-2 with TRBJ1-3; D is undetermined. The germline V gene has CDR1 LGHNA and CDR2 YNFKEQ. The CDR3 consists of 15 residues. V was clipped by 0 bases and J by 2 bases, with 8 bases between them. The CDR3 region is CASSQDWQTGNTIYF. CDR3 coding DNA: TGTGCCAGCAGCCAAGATTGGCAGACTGGAAACACCATATATTTT.

The chain carries TRBV6-6 and TRBJ1-4; no clear D gene. Trimming pared 6 bases from V and 1 base from J, leaving 12 bases between. Germline values: CDR1 MNHNY, CDR2 SVGAGI (reference sequence). The CDR3 has 15 amino acids. The CDR3 region is CASSYPGRTNEKLFF. As DNA, the CDR3 is TGTGCCAGCAGCTACCCCGGGAGAACTAATGAAAAACTGTTTTTT.

Notes on this clone: The same CDR3 is also encoded by other DNA sequences in this sample. V gene TRBV7-8 combines with J gene TRBJ2-1; either TRBD1 or TRBD2 may supply D (5 bases each). The germline gives CDR1 SGHVS, CDR2 FQNEAQ. The germline V and J ends were trimmed by 5 bases and 0 bases, with 11 bases remaining between them. This CDR3 contains 15 residues. The CDR3 DNA reads as TGTGCCAGCAGCCGGTCTGGGACCTCCTACAATGAGCAGTTCTTC. Protein sequence: CASSRSGTSYNEQFF.

The chain combines TRBV6-1 with TRBJ1-2; maybe TRBD1 (5 bases). The germline V and J ends were trimmed by 6 bases and 2 bases, with 13 bases remaining between them. This CDR3 has 14 amino acids. Germline V lookup: CDR1 MNHNS, CDR2 SASEGT. The CDR3 nucleotides are TGTGCCAGCAGCCGCGAGGGGACCAACTATGGCTACACCTTC. Translating it yields CASSREGTNYGYTF.

This sequence joins TRBV4-1 and TRBJ1-2; 7 bases align to TRBD1. This CDR3 contains 14 residues. V lost 1 base, J lost 5 bases, and 4 bases stayed unmatched. Germline CDR1 reads MGHRA; CDR2 reads YSYEKL. This CDR3 is CASSQVSGGYGYTF. CDR3 nucleotide sequence: TGCGCCAGCAGCCAAGTATCAGGGGGGTATGGCTACACCTTC.

This clone has a count of ten or more. The chain has TRBV11-3 and TRBJ2-2, with a possible D match to TRBD2 (6 bases). This CDR3 is built from 16 residues. V lost 1 base to trimming and J lost 0 bases, with 9 bases between them. Germline CDR1 reads SGHNT; CDR2 reads YENEEA. The CDR3 here is CASSLVGGANTGELFF. In DNA, the CDR3 is TGTGCCAGCAGCTTAGTCGGAGGGGCGAACACCGGGGAGCTGTTTTTT.

This clone was found once. The chain uses TRBV30 and TRBJ2-6, with 13 bases identical to TRBD2. The V gene end was trimmed by 8 bases and the J gene end by 3 bases; junction bases not matched to a gene: 10. Germline values: CDR1 GTSNPN, CDR2 SVGIG (reference sequence). This CDR3 region has 17 residues. The CDR3 region is CAGNHGLAGVGANVLTF. In nucleotides, the CDR3 is TGTGCCGGAAACCACGGACTAGCGGGAGTTGGGGCCAACGTCCTGACTTTC.

J is TRBJ2-2 and V is TRBV5-8; D assignment may be TRBD1 or TRBD2 (5 bases each). Trimming took off 6 bases at V and 3 bases at J, with 12 bases between the two ends. Germline CDR1 and CDR2: SGHTS and YDEGEE. This CDR3 contains 14 residues. In DNA, the CDR3 is TGTGCCAGCATACGGGACGGGGACACCGGGGAGCTGTTTTTT. It yields the protein CASIRDGDTGELFF.

This clone is a singleton in its sample. The CDR3 sequence is CASSSQPDRRYEQYF. Here the CDR3 DNA reads TGTGCCAGCAGTTCCCAACCGGACAGGCGATACGAGCAGTACTTC. The J gene is TRBJ2-7, the V gene TRBV6-5; 7 bases match TRBD1. The germline gives CDR1 MNHEY, CDR2 SVGAGI. V trimming: 4 bases; J trimming: 4 bases; junction bases outside the gene matches: 10. The CDR3 extends over 15 amino acids.

The chain combines TRBV30 with TRBJ2-7; D not certain. Trimming cost V 1 base and J 10 bases, with 14 bases left between them. CDR3 length: 12 residues. The germline gives CDR1 GTSNPN, CDR2 SVGIG (reference sequence). CDR3 region: CAWSALWEVQYF. The DNA of the CDR3 is TGTGCCTGGAGTGCCCTCTGGGAAGTCCAGTACTTC.

This sequence joins TRBV4-1 and TRBJ2-1; the D gene is possibly TRBD1 (6 bases). V dropped 1 base and J dropped 2 bases, with 12 bases sitting between them. Germline CDR1 is MGHRA and CDR2 is YSYEKL. The CDR3 length is 16 residues. The CDR3 DNA reads TGCGCCAGCAGCCAAGGACAGGCAACAACCTACAATGAGCAGTTCTTC. Protein: CASSQGQATTYNEQFF.

Note on this clone: This may arise from a read error, as a much more abundant clone is one base away. The chain carries TRBV11-3 and TRBJ1-1, with 9 bases aligning to TRBD1. This CDR3 contains 14 residues. J gave up 0 bases and V 5 bases, and 1 base lay outside the gene matches. CDR1 SGHNT and CDR2 YENEEA come from the germline V gene. The CDR3: CASSRDRVNTEAFF. The CDR3 DNA is TGTGCCAGCAGCCGGGACAGGGTGAACACTGAAGCTTTCTTT. Variable domain in full (rest from reference TRBV11-3 and TRBJ1-1): EAGVVQSPRYKIIEKKQPVAFWCNPISGHNTLYWYLQNLGQGPELLIRYENEEAVDDSQLPKDRFSAERLKGVDSTLKIQPAELGDSAVYLCASSRDRVNTEAFFGQGTRLTVV.

The V gene is TRBV10-3, the J gene TRBJ2-1; 7 nucleotides line up with TRBD1. This CDR3 is built from 13 residues. V lost 8 bases and J lost 6; bases outside the gene matches: 7. Per the germline V gene, CDR1 is ENHRY and CDR2 is SYGVKD. DNA for the CDR3: TGTGCCATCCGACAGGGTGAACCCAATGAGCAGTTCTTC. Its translation: CAIRQGEPNEQFF.

V usage is TRBV18 and J usage is TRBJ2-5, with D perhaps being TRBD1 or TRBD2 (5 bases each). The CDR3 extends over 15 amino acids. Deletions cut 1 base from V and 5 bases from J, with 14 bases between. In germline, CDR1 is KGHSH, CDR2 LQKENI. The CDR3: CASSPRGSGGETQYF. Written as DNA, the CDR3 is TGTGCCAGCTCACCACGGGGGAGCGGTGGGGAGACCCAGTACTTC. Looking up the rest from reference TRBV18 and TRBJ2-5 gives the full variable domain: NAGVMQNPRHLVRRRGQEARLRCSPMKGHSHVYWYRQLPEEGLKFMVYLQKENIIDESGMPKERFSAEFPKEGPSILRIQQVVRGDSAAYFCASSPRGSGGETQYFGPGTRLLVL.

The rearrangement joins TRBV5-1 to TRBJ2-2; TRBD2 matches 7 bases. The CDR3 is 14 residues long. After removal of 0 bases from V and 6 bases from J, the junction contained 2 bases not matched to a gene. Germline CDR1 SGHRS, CDR2 YFSETQ. CDR3 loop: CASSLALASGELFF. CDR3 DNA sequence: TGCGCCAGCAGCTTGGCACTAGCGTCCGGGGAGCTGTTTTTT.

J is TRBJ1-1 and V is TRBV7-9; D uncertain. Germline CDR1 reads SEHNR; CDR2 reads FQNEAQ (reference sequence). CDR3 length: 16 amino acids. Trimming stripped 0 bases from V and 1 base from J, with 12 bases between. CDR3 in DNA: TGTGCCAGCAGCTTAGCGGACCTTTTGGGGAACACTGAAGCTTTCTTT. Protein: CASSLADLLGNTEAFF.

The rearrangement uses TRBV30 and TRBJ2-2, with 11 bases fitting TRBD1. V shed 2 bases, J shed 7 bases, and the junction held 6 bases outside the gene matches. Germline V lookup: CDR1 GTSNPN, CDR2 SVGIG (reference sequence). This CDR3 region has 15 residues. The DNA of the CDR3 is TGTGCCTGGAGTAGGACAGGGGGCCTAAACGGGGAGCTGTTTTTT. Translation gives CAWSRTGGLNGELFF.

There are a few counts of this clone. The rearrangement joins TRBV7-8 to TRBJ2-5, with TRBD2 identical over 14 bases. This CDR3 region has 17 residues. Germline-derived CDR1 and CDR2 are SGHVS and FQNEAQ. V lost 1 base and J lost 7; bases outside the gene matches: 8. CDR3 in amino acids: CASSLEGTSGSYVTQYF. The CDR3 region has the DNA TGTGCCAGCAGCTTAGAAGGGACTAGCGGGAGTTATGTGACCCAGTACTTC.

The table lists this clone with a count of one. Other nucleotide sequences from this sample produce the same CDR3. This rearrangement joins TRBV9 to TRBJ2-2; no definite D call. The germline gives CDR1 SGDLS, CDR2 YYNGEE. V was cut by 0 bases and J by 1 base, with 7 bases left in between. The CDR3 has 15 residues. The CDR3 here is CASSVGSRNTGELFF. The CDR3 DNA sequence: TGTGCCAGCAGCGTAGGTAGCAGGAACACCGGGGAGCTGTTTTTT.

CDR3 sequence reads: CASGGQGKGGELFF. The CDR3 bases are TGTGCCAGCGGGGGACAGGGGAAAGGCGGGGAGCTGTTTTTT. This chain joins TRBV6-1 and TRBJ2-2, with 10 bases lining up with TRBD1. The CDR3 runs 14 residues. J lost 7 bases, V lost 8 bases, and 7 bases had no gene match. Germline CDR1 and CDR2: MNHNS and SASEGT.